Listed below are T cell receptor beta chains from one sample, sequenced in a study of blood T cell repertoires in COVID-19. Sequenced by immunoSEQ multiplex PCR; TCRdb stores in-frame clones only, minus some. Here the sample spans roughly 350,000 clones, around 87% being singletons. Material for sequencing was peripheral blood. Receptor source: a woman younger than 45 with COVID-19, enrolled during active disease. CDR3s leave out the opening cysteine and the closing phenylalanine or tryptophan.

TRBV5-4 ASSRTSGRFLYEQY
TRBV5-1 ASSLGTRTGAWY
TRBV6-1 ASSEGPSGRYEQY
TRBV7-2 ASTPSSGGYTGELF
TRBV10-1 ASSESRGGLAGYNEQF
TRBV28 ASSLGSSYNSPLH
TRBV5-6 ASSLRGQYEQY
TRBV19 ASSIDPRTSYEQY
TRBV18 ASSLEQGGYGYT
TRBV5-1 ASSLMGLAGSYNEQF
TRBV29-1 SVKGGQASSYEQY
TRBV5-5 ASSIGQGPYNSPLH
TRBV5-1 ASSLPSGFTGELF
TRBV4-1 ASSPTGTGQTEAF
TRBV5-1 ASSLSFAGGRETQY
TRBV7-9 ASSSGLRESPLH
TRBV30 ARSGGTTYNEQF
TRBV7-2 ASSPRDIGHYGYT
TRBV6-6 ASSSHTATYEQY
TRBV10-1 ASSGQDLAGYT
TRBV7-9 ASSLGTGVQPQH
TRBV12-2 ASRGTSDPYEQY
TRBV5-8 AGTSGRAGQF
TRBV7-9 ASSLADRGYNEQF
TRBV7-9 ASSLDLARTDTQY
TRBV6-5 ASTGLLSTDTQY
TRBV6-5 ASRTSGYEQY
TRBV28 ASSLLAGGTDTQY
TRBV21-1 ASSPRTQGGRETQY
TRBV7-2 ASTTGTSGYEQY
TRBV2 ASKKIMNTEAF
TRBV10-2 ASRPGLGPYEQY
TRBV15 ATSRGRTGALNTEAF
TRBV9 ASSVGVGVSYEQY
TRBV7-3 ASSLTGREGSPLH
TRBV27 ASSRQGSSGNTIY
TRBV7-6 ASSQMTGNYEQY
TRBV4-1 ASSQGFGSGRAGQY
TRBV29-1 SVGGGQGFHGYT
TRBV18 ASQKTGEWTEAF
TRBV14 ASSPSLAGVWEQF
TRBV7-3 ASRRTGELF
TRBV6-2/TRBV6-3 ASSYGQTGDTEAF
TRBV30 AWSSGGTGNQPQH
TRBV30 AQTRPWANMNTEAF
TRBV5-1 ASSLKQGIYEQY
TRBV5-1 ASSLGVGQARQPQH
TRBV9 ASSLEGDRYGYT
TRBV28 ASSLPLLNRGGSQY
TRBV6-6 ASSPPGLGDNEQF